The clone carrying this TCR beta chain was found many times. Trimming removed 5 bases from V and 5 bases from J, with 18 bases in between. Germline V lookup: CDR1 SGHTA, CDR2 FQGNSA. This CDR3 spans 15 amino acids. This sample stems from a study of T cells after posttransplantation cyclophosphamide. The method was immunoSEQ multiplex PCR; TCRdb's version includes in-frame clones alone and lacks a portion of them. The sample is made up of approximately 41,000 clones, none counted only once. The sequence was collected from a man over 45 in good health, CMV-negative, and a related stem cell transplant donor. This chain links TRBV7-2 with TRBJ2-5, with a possible D match to TRBD2 (5 bases). Sequencing was done on a sample of PBMCs. CDR3 sequence: CASSPRTGLWETQYF. The CDR3, as DNA: TGTGCCAGCAGCCCCCGGACTGGATTGTGGGAGACCCAGTACTTC. The full variable domain, rest sourced from reference TRBV7-2 and TRBJ2-5, is GAGVSQSPSNKVTEKGKDVELRCDPISGHTALYWYRQSLGQGLEFLIYFQGNSAPDKSGLPSDRFSAERTGGSVSTLTIQRTQQEDSAVYLCASSPRTGLWETQYFGPGTRLLVL.